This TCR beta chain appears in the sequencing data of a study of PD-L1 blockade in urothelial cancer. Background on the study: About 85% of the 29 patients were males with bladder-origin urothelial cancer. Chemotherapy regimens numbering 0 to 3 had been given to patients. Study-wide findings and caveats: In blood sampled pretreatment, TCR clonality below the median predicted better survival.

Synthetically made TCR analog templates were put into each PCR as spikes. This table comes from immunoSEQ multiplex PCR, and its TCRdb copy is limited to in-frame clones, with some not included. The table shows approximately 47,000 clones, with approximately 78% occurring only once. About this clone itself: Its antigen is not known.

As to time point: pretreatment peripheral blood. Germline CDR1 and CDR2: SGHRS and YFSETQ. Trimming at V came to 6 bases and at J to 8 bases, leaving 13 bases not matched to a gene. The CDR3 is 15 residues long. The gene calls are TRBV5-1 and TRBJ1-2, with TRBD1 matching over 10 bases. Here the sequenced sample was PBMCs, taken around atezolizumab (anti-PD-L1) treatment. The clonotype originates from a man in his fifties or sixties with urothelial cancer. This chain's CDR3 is CASTQPGTGVGGYTF. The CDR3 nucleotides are TGCGCCAGCACCCAGCCCGGGACAGGGGTGGGAGGCTACACCTTC.